This T cell receptor beta chain is drawn from a study of cytomegalovirus exposure and HLA in healthy donors. Whole-study findings and limits: Association of about 17,000 TCR beta sequences with HLA alleles was found at 0.05 false discovery rate in a later analysis. One variant, a missense change in DCLRE1C, was linked in a later analysis to TCR beta V- and J-gene trimming. The classifier reportedly diagnosed cytomegalovirus status with high specificity and sensitivity. Roughly uniform sequencing depth across donors was assumed, possibly incorrectly.

PCR employed 60 Vbeta and 13 Jbeta primers. Generated by immunoSEQ multiplex PCR, the TCRdb table keeps only in-frame clones and is missing some. The data show 90,000 to 150,000 clones, roughly four fifths seen once. On this clone: As yet, its antigen is unknown.

J gave up 2 bases and V 8 bases, and 14 bases lay outside the gene matches. This CDR3 comprises 17 residues. CDR1 SNHLY and CDR2 FYNNEI come from the germline V gene. Sample: PBMCs. This sequence was found in a man aged 40-49 years in good health and CMV-seronegative. The J gene is TRBJ2-3, the V gene TRBV2; 9 bases align to TRBD2. CDR3 nucleotides: TGTGCCAGCTCCAGCTCGGCGGGAGGGCCCTCCACAGATACGCAGTATTTT. The encoded protein is CASSSSAGGPSTDTQYF.